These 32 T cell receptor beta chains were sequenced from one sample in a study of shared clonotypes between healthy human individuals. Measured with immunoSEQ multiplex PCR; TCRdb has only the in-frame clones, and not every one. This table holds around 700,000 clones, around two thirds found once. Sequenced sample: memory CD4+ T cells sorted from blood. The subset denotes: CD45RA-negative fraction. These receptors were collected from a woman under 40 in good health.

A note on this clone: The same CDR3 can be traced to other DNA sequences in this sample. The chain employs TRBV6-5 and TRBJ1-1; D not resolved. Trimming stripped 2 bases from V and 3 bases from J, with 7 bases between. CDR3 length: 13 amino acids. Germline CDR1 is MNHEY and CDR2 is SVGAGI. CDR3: CASSYEGDTEAFF. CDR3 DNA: TGTGCCAGCAGTTACGAAGGAGACACTGAAGCTTTCTTT.

For the CDR3, the DNA is TGTGCCAGCAGGCCGGGGGTAGCGGGAGCTACGGAGCAGTACTTC. As protein: CASRPGVAGATEQYF. The rearrangement joins TRBV6-5 to TRBJ2-7; TRBD2 aligns across 9 bases. V lost 6 bases to trimming and J lost 7 bases; unmatched junction nucleotides: 13. The CDR3 is made up of 15 amino acids. Per germline, CDR1 MNHEY and CDR2 SVGAGI.

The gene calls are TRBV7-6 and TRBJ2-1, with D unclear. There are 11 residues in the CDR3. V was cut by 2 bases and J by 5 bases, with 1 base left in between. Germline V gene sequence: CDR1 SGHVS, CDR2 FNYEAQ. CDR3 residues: CASSLNNEQFF. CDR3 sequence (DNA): TGTGCCAGCAGCTTAAACAATGAGCAGTTCTTC.

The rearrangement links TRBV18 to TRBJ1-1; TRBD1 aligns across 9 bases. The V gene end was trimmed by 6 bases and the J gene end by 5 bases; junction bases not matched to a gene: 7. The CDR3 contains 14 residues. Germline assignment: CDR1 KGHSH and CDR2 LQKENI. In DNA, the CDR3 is TGTGCCAGCTCGCAGGGACAGGGTAGGACTGAAGCTTTCTTT. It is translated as CASSQGQGRTEAFF.

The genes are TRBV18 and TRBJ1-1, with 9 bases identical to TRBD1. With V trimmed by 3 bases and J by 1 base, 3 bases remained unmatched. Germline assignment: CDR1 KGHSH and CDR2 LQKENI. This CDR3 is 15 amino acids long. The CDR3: CASSPGQGGNTEAFF. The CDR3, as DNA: TGTGCCAGCTCACCGGGACAGGGAGGGAACACTGAAGCTTTCTTT.

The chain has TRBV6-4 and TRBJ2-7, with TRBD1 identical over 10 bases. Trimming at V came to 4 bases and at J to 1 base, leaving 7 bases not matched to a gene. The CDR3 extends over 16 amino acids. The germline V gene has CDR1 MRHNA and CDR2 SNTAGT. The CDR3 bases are TGTGCCAGCAGTGCCCCGACAGGGGGCGCTTCCTACGAGCAGTACTTC. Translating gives CASSAPTGGASYEQYF.

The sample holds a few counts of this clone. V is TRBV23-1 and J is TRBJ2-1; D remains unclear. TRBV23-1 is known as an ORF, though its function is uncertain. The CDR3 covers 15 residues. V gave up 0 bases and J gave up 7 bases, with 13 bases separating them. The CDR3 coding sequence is TGCGCCAGCAGTCAATCGCGAAGGCCGCGAAATGAGCAGTTCTTC. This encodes CASSQSRRPRNEQFF.

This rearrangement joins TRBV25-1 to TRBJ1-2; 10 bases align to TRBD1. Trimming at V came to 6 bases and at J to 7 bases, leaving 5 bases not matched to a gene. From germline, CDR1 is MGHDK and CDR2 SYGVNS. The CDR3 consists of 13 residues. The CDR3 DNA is TGTGCCAGCAGCCGACAGGGGGCAGGTGGCTACACCTTC. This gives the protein CASSRQGAGGYTF.

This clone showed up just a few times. CDR3 sequence reads: CASSTDSFSYNEQFF. The CDR3 DNA follows: TGCGCCAGCAGCACGGACAGTTTCTCCTACAATGAGCAGTTCTTC. This chain links TRBV5-1 with TRBJ2-1; D is possibly TRBD1 (6 bases). The CDR3 is 15 amino acids. Deletions cut 4 bases from V and 0 bases from J, with 11 bases between. CDR1 is SGHRS and CDR2 is YFSETQ in the germline V gene.

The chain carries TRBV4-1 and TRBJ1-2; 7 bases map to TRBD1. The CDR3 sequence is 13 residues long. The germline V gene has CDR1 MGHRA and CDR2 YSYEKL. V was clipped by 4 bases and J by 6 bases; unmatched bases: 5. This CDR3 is CASSLDRDHGYTF. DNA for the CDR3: TGCGCCAGCAGCCTAGACAGGGATCATGGCTACACCTTC.

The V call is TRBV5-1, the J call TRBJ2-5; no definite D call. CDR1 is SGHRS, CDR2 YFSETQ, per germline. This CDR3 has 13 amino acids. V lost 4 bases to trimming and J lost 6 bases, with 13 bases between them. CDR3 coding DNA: TGCGCCAGCAGCCCCGTCGGTTCGAAGACCCAGTACTTC. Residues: CASSPVGSKTQYF.

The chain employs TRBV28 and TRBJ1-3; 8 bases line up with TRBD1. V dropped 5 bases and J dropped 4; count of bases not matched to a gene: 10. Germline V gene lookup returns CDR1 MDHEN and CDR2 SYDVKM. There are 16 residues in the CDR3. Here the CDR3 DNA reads TGTGCCAGCAGTACCCAAGGACAGGGCTACGGAAACACCATATATTTT. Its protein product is CASSTQGQGYGNTIYF.

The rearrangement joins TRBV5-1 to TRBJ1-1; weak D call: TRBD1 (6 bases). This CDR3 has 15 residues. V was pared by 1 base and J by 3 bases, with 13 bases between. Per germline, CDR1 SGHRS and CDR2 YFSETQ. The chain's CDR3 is CASSLSAGGHTEAFF. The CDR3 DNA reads TGCGCCAGCAGCTTGTCAGCCGGGGGCCACACTGAAGCTTTCTTT.

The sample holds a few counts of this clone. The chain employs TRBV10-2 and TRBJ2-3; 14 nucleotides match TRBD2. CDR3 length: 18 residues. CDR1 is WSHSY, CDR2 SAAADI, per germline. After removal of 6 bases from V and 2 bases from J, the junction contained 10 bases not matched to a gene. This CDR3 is CASRAGTSGSGATDTQYF. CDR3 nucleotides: TGCGCCAGCAGGGCCGGGACTAGCGGGAGTGGGGCCACAGATACGCAGTATTTT.

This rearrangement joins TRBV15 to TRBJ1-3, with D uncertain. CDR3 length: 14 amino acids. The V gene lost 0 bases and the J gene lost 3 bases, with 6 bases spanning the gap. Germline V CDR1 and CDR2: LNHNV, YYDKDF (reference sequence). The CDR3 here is CATSRDFGGNTIYF. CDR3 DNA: TGTGCCACCAGCAGAGATTTTGGTGGAAACACCATATATTTT.

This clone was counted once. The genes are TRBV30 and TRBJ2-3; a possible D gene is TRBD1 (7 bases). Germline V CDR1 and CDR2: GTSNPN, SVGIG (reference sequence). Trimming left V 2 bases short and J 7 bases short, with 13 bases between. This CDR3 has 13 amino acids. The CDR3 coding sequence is TGTGCCTGGAGTTCGGAGGGGGCTTATACGCAGTATTTT. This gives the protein CAWSSEGAYTQYF.

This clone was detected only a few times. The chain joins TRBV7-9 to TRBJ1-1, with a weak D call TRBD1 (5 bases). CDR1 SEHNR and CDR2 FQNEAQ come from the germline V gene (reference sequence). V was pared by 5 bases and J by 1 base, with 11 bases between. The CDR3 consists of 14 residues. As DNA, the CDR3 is TGTGCCAGCAGCGCCTCGACAGAGAACACTGAAGCTTTCTTT. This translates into CASSASTENTEAFF.

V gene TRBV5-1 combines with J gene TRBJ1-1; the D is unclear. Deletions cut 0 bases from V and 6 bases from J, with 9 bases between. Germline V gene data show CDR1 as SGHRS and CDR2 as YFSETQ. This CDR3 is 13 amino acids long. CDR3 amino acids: CASSLGVAAEAFF. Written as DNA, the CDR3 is TGCGCCAGCAGCTTGGGTGTAGCAGCTGAAGCTTTCTTT.

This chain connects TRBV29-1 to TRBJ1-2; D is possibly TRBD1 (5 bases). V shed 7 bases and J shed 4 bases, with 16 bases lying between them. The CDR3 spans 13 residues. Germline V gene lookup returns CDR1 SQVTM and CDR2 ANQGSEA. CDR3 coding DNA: TGCAGCGGATCGACAGCGGATTCCTATGGCTACACCTTC. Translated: CSGSTADSYGYTF. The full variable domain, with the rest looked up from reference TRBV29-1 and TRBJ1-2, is SAVISQKPSRDICQRGTSLTIQCQVDSQVTMMFWYRQQPGQSLTLIATANQGSEATYESGFVIDKFPISRPNLTFSTLTVSNMSPEDSSIYLCSGSTADSYGYTFGSGTRLTVV.

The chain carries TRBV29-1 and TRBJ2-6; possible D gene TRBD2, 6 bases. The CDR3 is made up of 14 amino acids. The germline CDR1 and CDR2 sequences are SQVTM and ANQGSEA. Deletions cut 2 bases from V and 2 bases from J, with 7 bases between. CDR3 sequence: CSVETGAGANVLTF. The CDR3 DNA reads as TGCAGCGTTGAAACGGGGGCTGGGGCCAACGTCCTGACTTTC.

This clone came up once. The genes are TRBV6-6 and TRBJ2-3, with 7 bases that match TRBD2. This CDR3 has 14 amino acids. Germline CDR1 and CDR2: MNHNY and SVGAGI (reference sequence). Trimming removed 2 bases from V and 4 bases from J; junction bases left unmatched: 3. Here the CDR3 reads CASSYGRGADTQYF. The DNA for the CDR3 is TGTGCCAGCAGTTACGGTCGGGGGGCAGATACGCAGTATTTT.

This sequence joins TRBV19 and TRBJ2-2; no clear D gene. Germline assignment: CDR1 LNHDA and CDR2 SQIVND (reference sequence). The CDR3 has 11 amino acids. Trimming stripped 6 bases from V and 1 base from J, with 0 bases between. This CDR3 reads CASRNTGELFF. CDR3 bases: TGTGCCAGTAGGAACACCGGGGAGCTGTTTTTT.

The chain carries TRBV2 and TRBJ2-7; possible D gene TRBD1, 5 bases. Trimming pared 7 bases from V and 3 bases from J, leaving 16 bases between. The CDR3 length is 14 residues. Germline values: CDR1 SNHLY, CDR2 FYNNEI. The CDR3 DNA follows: TGTGCCAGCAATAGACAGCAAGTCAGCTACGAGCAGTACTTC. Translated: CASNRQQVSYEQYF.

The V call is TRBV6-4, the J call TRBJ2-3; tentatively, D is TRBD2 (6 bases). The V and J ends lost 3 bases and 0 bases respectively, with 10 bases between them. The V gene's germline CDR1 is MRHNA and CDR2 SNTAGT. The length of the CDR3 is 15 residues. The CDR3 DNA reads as TGTGCCAGCAGTGAGGGAAGCGGGAGCACAGATACGCAGTATTTT. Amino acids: CASSEGSGSTDTQYF.

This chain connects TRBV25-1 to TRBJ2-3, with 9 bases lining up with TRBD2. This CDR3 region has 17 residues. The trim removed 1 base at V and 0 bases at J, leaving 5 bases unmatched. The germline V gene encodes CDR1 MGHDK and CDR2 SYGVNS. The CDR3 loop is CASSESKREVSTDTQYF. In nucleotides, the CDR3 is TGTGCCAGCAGTGAATCAAAGCGGGAGGTGAGCACAGATACGCAGTATTTT.

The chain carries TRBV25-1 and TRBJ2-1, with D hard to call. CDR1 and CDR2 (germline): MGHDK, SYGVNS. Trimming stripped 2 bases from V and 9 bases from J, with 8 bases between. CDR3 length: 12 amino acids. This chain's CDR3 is CASSESGREQFF. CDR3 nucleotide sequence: TGTGCCAGCAGTGAAAGTGGTCGTGAGCAGTTCTTC.

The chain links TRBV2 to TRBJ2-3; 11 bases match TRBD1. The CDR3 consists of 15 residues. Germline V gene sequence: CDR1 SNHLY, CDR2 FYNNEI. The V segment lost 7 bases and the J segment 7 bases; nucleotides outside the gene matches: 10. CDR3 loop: CASKPGTGGSNTQYF. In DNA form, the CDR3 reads TGTGCCAGCAAACCCGGGACAGGGGGTTCAAATACGCAGTATTTT.

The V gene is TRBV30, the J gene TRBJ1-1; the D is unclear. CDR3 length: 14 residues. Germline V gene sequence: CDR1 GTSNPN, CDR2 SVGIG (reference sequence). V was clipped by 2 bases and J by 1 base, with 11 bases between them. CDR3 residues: CAWSPLSGNTEAFF. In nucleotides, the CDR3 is TGTGCCTGGAGTCCGCTGTCCGGGAACACTGAAGCTTTCTTT.

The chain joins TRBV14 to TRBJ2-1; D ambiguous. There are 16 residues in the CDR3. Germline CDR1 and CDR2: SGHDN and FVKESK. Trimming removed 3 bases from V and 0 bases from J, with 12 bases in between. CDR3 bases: TGTGCCAGCAGCCATGTAGGCGGCCGCTCCTACAATGAGCAGTTCTTC. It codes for CASSHVGGRSYNEQFF.

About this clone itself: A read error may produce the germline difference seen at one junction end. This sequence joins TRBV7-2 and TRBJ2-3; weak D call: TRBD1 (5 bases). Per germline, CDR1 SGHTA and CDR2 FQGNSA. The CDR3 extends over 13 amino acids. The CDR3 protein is CASSLTQDTETNF. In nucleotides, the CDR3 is TGTGCCAGCAGCTTAACCCAGGACACCGAAACAAACTTC.

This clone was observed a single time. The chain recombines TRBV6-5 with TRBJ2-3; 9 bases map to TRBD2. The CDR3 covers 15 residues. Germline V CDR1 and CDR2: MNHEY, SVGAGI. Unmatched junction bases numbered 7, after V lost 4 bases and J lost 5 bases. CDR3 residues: CASSFAGGRKDTQYF. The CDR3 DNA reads TGTGCCAGCAGTTTCGCGGGAGGGCGAAAAGATACGCAGTATTTT.

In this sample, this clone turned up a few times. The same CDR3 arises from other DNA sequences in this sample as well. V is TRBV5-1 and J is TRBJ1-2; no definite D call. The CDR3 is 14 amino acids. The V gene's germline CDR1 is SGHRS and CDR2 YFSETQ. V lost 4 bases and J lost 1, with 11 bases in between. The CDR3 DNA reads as TGCGCCAGCAGCCCCGGGGAGGGTAACTATGGCTACACCTTC. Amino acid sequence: CASSPGEGNYGYTF.